This T cell receptor (beta chain) was observed in a study of shared clonotypes between healthy human individuals. Sequenced by immunoSEQ multiplex PCR; TCRdb stores in-frame clones only, minus some. The sample yields over 800,000 clones, roughly 92% seen once. The CDR3 loop spans 15 amino acids. V lost 4 bases to trimming and J lost 4 bases, with 14 bases between them. The V gene's germline CDR1 is MGHRA and CDR2 YSYEKL. CD45RO-negative cells were positively selected for CCR7, leaving out terminally differentiated effector memory CD45RA+ cells. The sequence was collected from a young man in good health. The chain links TRBV4-1 to TRBJ2-4, with D perhaps TRBD2 (5 bases). The sample comprised naive CD8+ T cells sorted from blood. CDR3 nucleotide sequence: TGCGCCAGCAGCCCTGAGGGCGAATATAAAAACATTCAGTACTTC. Translating it yields CASSPEGEYKNIQYF.